This T cell receptor beta chain originates from a study of CD8 T cells in Susac syndrome. Study-level information: Treatment at blood withdrawal was none, corticosteroids, or intravenous immunoglobulin alone in Susac syndrome patients.

This clonotype appeared once. Trimming shortened V by 0 bases and J by 4 bases, and 6 bases separated the two germline ends. Germline lookup yields CDR1 MNHEY and CDR2 SVGEGT. This CDR3 contains 13 residues. With random hexamers, reverse transcription was performed on roughly 0.5 to 1 ug of RNA. The method of amplification for TCR beta CDR3 was immunoSEQ multiplex PCR, covering 54 Vbeta and 13 Jbeta. TCRdb re-called the immunoSEQ multiplex PCR reads through MiXCR, storing one row per CDR3 protein. The sample lists 120,000 or so distinct CDR3 sequences, around 94% occurring once. From blood CD8+ and CD4+ T cells, TCR beta sequences were generated. TEMRA cells were enriched by FACS, while CD8+ and CD4+ T cells were obtained through a negative isolation that was performed magnetically.

The source material was CD8+ T cells from PBMCs. The clonotype was recovered from a human donor with Susac syndrome. The chain is built from TRBV6-2 or TRBV6-3 and TRBJ1-1, with no clear D. This CDR3 reads CASSYSRSTEAFF. Here the CDR3 DNA reads TGTGCCAGCAGTTACTCACGGTCCACTGAAGCTTTCTTT.